This TCR beta chain was profiled in a study of CD8+ T cells in alopecia areata. About the research overall: Treated patients were scored for severity by percent of scalp affected.

Regarding treatment: oral pan-JAK inhibitor, 5-10 mg twice daily. Germline CDR1 SGHTA, CDR2 FQGNSA. CDR3 length equals 16 residues. The J segment lost 3 bases and the V segment lost 0 bases, leaving 5 bases of the junction unmatched. Note on this clone: Its matching antigen is unknown.

The authors extracted RNA and reverse transcribed it into cDNA as the sequencing template. TCRdb's table, derived via immunoSEQ multiplex PCR, lists solely in-frame clones and lacks some. The sample carries some 220,000 clones, more than 45% recorded once. The study's findings and limits: There were many expanded lesional clones persisting in scalp and blood during tofacitinib. In lesional scalp, particularly from alopecia totalis/universalis, clonality was higher than in normal scalp.

The chain carries TRBV7-2 and TRBJ2-7; 10 bases map to TRBD2. Sample: CD4+ T cells sorted from blood, taken at week 4, from a patient treated with tofacitinib. This receptor was taken from a human donor with alopecia areata. CDR3 sequence (DNA): TGTGCCAGCAGCTTAGCGGCTAGCGGGGGATTCTACGAGCAGTACTTC. Translating it yields CASSLAASGGFYEQYF.